Following are 4 T cell receptor beta chains from one sample sequenced in a study of blood T cell repertoires in COVID-19. The assay was immunoSEQ multiplex PCR, and TCRdb's table has in-frame clones only and misses some. Here the sample spans hundreds of thousands of clones, about 88% being singletons. Sequencing was carried out using PBMCs or T cells enriched from blood (not recorded which). These receptors all stem from an older woman who had recovered from COVID-19.

The CDR3 loop reads CASSPRLAGNYNEQFF. The CDR3 DNA is TGTGCCAGCAGCCCGAGACTAGCGGGGAACTACAATGAGCAGTTCTTC. The gene calls are TRBV7-7 and TRBJ2-1, with 11 nucleotides matching TRBD2. Germline lookup yields CDR1 SSHAT and CDR2 FNYEAQ (reference sequence). V lost 5 bases and J lost 3; bases outside the gene matches: 6. The CDR3 is 16 residues long.

The V gene is TRBV6-4, the J gene TRBJ2-7; D uncertain. Per the germline V gene, CDR1 is MRHNA and CDR2 is SNTAGT. V was shortened by 8 bases and J by 2 bases, with 10 bases between the two germline ends. This CDR3 spans 12 amino acids. The CDR3 DNA reads TGTGCCAGCCCCCGGTTCCCCTACGAGCAGTACGTC. Translation gives CASPRFPYEQYV.

The J gene is TRBJ1-3, the V gene TRBV2; TRBD1 might be the D (6 bases). The V end lost 5 bases, the J end lost 9 bases, and 14 bases lay between the germline ends. The V gene's germline CDR1 is SNHLY and CDR2 FYNNEI. This CDR3 contains 13 residues. The CDR3 loop reads CASSLQGQSTIYF. The CDR3 DNA reads as TGTGCCAGCAGTCTTCAGGGGCAGAGCACCATATATTTT.

The chain is built from TRBV20-1 and TRBJ2-7; D uncertain. This CDR3 is 12 amino acids long. CDR1 is DFQATT, CDR2 SNEGSKA, per germline (reference sequence). The V end was cut by 3 bases, the J end by 5 bases, with 11 bases between. Here the CDR3 DNA reads TGCAGTGCTAGTCGAGGCCTAGACGAGCAGTACGTC. Translating it yields CSASRGLDEQYV.